This entry lists 18 T cell receptor beta chains sequenced from one sample in a study of siplizumab effects on memory and regulatory T cells. This table comes from immunoSEQ multiplex PCR, and its TCRdb copy is limited to in-frame clones, with some not included. The sample records around 100,000 clones, 75% to 95% being singletons. Sequenced: CD4+ T cells sorted from blood. The receptors here all came from a human donor in good health.

The chain recombines TRBV7-2 with TRBJ2-3; no clear D gene. Germline V lookup: CDR1 SGHTA, CDR2 FQGNSA. The CDR3 is 14 amino acids. Trimming shortened V by 4 bases and J by 5 bases, and 13 bases separated the two germline ends. CDR3 residues: CASSWTESQDTQYF. The DNA for the CDR3 is TGTGCCAGCAGCTGGACCGAAAGCCAAGATACGCAGTATTTT.

The V gene is TRBV19, the J gene TRBJ1-4; D is possibly TRBD1 (6 bases). With 4 bases removed from V and 8 bases from J, the gap between germline ends came to 20 bases. The CDR3 extends over 16 amino acids. The V gene's germline CDR1 is LNHDA and CDR2 SQIVND (reference sequence). The CDR3 DNA reads as TGTGCCAGTAGTAGTATGTGGACAGCGGTACGGGAAAAACTGTTTTTT. Amino acids: CASSSMWTAVREKLFF.

The chain links TRBV7-2 to TRBJ2-1; D possibly matches TRBD1 or TRBD2 (5 bases each). This CDR3 spans 15 amino acids. Germline loops: CDR1 SGHTA, CDR2 FQGNSA. Trimming pared 2 bases from V and 4 bases from J, leaving 12 bases between. Here the CDR3 DNA reads TGTGCCAGCAGCTTAAAGATTGGGGGATACAATGAGCAGTTCTTC. It encodes CASSLKIGGYNEQFF.

The chain employs TRBV7-9 and TRBJ2-7; D is undetermined. Trimming removed 6 bases at V and 1 base at J, with 7 bases between. This CDR3 is built from 12 residues. CDR1 is SEHNR and CDR2 is FQNEAQ in the germline V gene (reference sequence). The CDR3 DNA reads TGTGCCAGCAGACCCGTTTCCTACGAGCAGTACTTC. Protein: CASRPVSYEQYF.

The chain has TRBV19 and TRBJ1-5; no clear D. Germline assignment: CDR1 LNHDA and CDR2 SQIVND (reference sequence). This CDR3 spans 13 amino acids. The V end lost 8 bases, the J end lost 6 bases, and 14 bases lay between the germline ends. CDR3 sequence: CASGGGVLQPQHF. DNA for the CDR3: TGTGCCAGTGGCGGCGGGGTTCTTCAGCCCCAGCATTTT.

The table lists this clone with a count of one. Its ends do not fully match the called genes, so a read error is possible. The rearrangement joins TRBV19 to TRBJ1-2; 7 positions match TRBD1. Germline lookup yields CDR1 LNHDA and CDR2 SQIVND (reference sequence). This CDR3 is 15 amino acids long. CDR3 DNA sequence: TGTGCCAGTAGTATTTACCCCGGCAGGGGGGATGACTTATCCTTC. This gives the protein CASSIYPGRGDDLSF. The entire variable domain, with the rest obtained from reference TRBV19 and TRBJ1-2, is as follows: DGGITQSPKYLFRKEGQNVTLSCEQNLNHDAMYWYRQDPGQGLRLIYYSQIVNDFQKGDIAEGYSVSREKKESFPLTVTSAQKNPTAFYLCASSIYPGRGDDLSFGSGTRLTVV.

This chain uses TRBV6-1 with TRBJ1-1; D unclear. This CDR3 spans 14 amino acids. With 4 bases removed from V and 0 bases from J, the gap between germline ends came to 9 bases. CDR1 and CDR2 (germline): MNHNS, SASEGT. The CDR3 loop is CASSVGVMNTEAFF. The CDR3 region has the DNA TGTGCCAGCAGTGTCGGGGTCATGAACACTGAAGCTTTCTTT.

V gene TRBV9 combines with J gene TRBJ1-6, with 7 bases matching TRBD1. Germline V gene data show CDR1 as SGDLS and CDR2 as YYNGEE. This CDR3 comprises 16 residues. Trimming at V came to 0 bases and at J to 11 bases, leaving 11 bases not matched to a gene. CDR3 DNA sequence: TGTGCCAGCAGCGTAGAGGGGTGGAGGGGGACAGCACCCCTCCACTTT. It translates to CASSVEGWRGTAPLHF. Using reference TRBV9 and TRBJ1-6 for the parts outside the CDR3, the full variable domain is DSGVTQTPKHLITATGQRVTLRCSPRSGDLSVYWYQQSLDQGLQFLIQYYNGEERAKGNILERFSAQQFPDLHSELNLSSLELGDSALYFCASSVEGWRGTAPLHFGNGTRLTVT.

The gene calls are TRBV6-1 and TRBJ1-5; weak D call: TRBD1 (5 bases). The CDR3 extends over 15 amino acids. CDR1 and CDR2 (germline): MNHNS, SASEGT. The ends were cut back, 8 bases at V and 0 bases at J, with 14 bases in the middle. The CDR3 DNA sequence: TGTGCCAGCGGAAAGCGGGGGACTAGCAATCAGCCCCAGCATTTT. Its translation: CASGKRGTSNQPQHF.

V and J are TRBV25-1 and TRBJ2-6; the D gene is possibly TRBD1 (5 bases). Per the germline V gene, CDR1 is MGHDK and CDR2 is SYGVNS. The CDR3 extends over 15 amino acids. Deletions cut 4 bases from V and 0 bases from J, with 7 bases between. This chain's CDR3 is CASSAGYSGANVLTF. DNA for the CDR3: TGTGCCAGCAGTGCAGGGTACTCTGGGGCCAACGTCCTGACTTTC.

The chain recombines TRBV6-1 with TRBJ2-5; no clear D gene. The germline V and J ends were trimmed by 6 bases and 4 bases, with 18 bases remaining between them. This CDR3 region has 15 residues. Germline-derived CDR1 and CDR2 are MNHNS and SASEGT. CDR3 residues: CASRKESVSSETQYF. CDR3 bases: TGTGCCAGCAGGAAGGAGAGCGTCTCATCAGAGACCCAGTACTTC.

In its sample, this clone was seen a few times. The rearrangement joins TRBV19 to TRBJ1-6, with 7 bases lining up with TRBD1. The junction had 10 bases not matched to a gene; V was cut back by 6 bases and J by 11 bases. The CDR3 consists of 14 residues. From germline, CDR1 is LNHDA and CDR2 SQIVND (reference sequence). CDR3 in amino acids: CASSLGTVYPPLHF. CDR3 DNA sequence: TGTGCCAGTAGCCTCGGGACAGTTTATCCACCCCTCCACTTT.

This clone was recorded only once. The rearrangement uses TRBV7-2 and TRBJ1-1; D is perhaps TRBD1 (5 bases). Trimming stripped 3 bases from V and 1 base from J, with 15 bases between. The germline V gene encodes CDR1 SGHTA and CDR2 FQGNSA. The CDR3 runs 16 residues. The DNA for the CDR3 is TGTGCCAGCAGCTTTAGTCTCGCAGGGTGGAACACTGAAGCTTTCTTT. As protein: CASSFSLAGWNTEAFF. Based on the CDR3 plus reference TRBV7-2 and TRBJ1-1, the full variable domain is GAGVSQSPSNKVTEKGKDVELRCDPISGHTALYWYRQSLGQGLEFLIYFQGNSAPDKSGLPSDRFSAERTGGSVSTLTIQRTQQEDSAVYLCASSFSLAGWNTEAFFGQGTRLTVV.

This chain links TRBV19 with TRBJ2-7; TRBD1 or TRBD2 may be the D gene (6 bases each). Germline loops: CDR1 LNHDA, CDR2 SQIVND (reference sequence). Deletions cut 3 bases from V and 3 bases from J, with 18 bases between. The CDR3 consists of 16 residues. CDR3 protein: CASSIAGARGNYEQYF. DNA of the CDR3: TGTGCCAGTAGTATTGCAGGGGCACGCGGGAACTACGAGCAGTACTTC.

This chain uses TRBV30 with TRBJ2-2; 9 nucleotides agree with TRBD2. The CDR3 totals 14 residues. The V gene's germline CDR1 is GTSNPN and CDR2 SVGIG (reference sequence). V trimming: 0 bases; J trimming: 6 bases; junction bases outside the gene matches: 2. This CDR3 is CAWSVAGGPGELFF. CDR3 DNA: TGTGCCTGGAGTGTAGCGGGGGGTCCCGGGGAGCTGTTTTTT.

CDR3 sequence reads: CASSYQGQDFEQYF. The DNA for the CDR3 is TGTGCCAGCAGTTATCAGGGACAGGATTTCGAGCAGTACTTC. The V and J genes are TRBV2 and TRBJ2-7; TRBD1 aligns across 8 bases. CDR1 is SNHLY, CDR2 FYNNEI, per germline. This CDR3 comprises 14 residues. V lost 5 bases and J lost 6; bases outside the gene matches: 9.

The DNA of the CDR3 is TGTGCCAGTAACCCAGGCCGCAGCTATAGCAATCAGCCCCAGCATTTT. Translating it yields CASNPGRSYSNQPQHF. The V call is TRBV19, the J call TRBJ1-5; D remains unclear. Germline V gene sequence: CDR1 LNHDA, CDR2 SQIVND (reference sequence). This CDR3 comprises 16 residues. V was shortened by 7 bases and J by 0 bases, with 16 bases between the two germline ends.

The gene calls are TRBV27 and TRBJ1-4, with 9 bases identical to TRBD1. V gave up 7 bases and J gave up 3 bases; unmatched junction bases: 3. The CDR3 length is 14 residues. CDR1 is MNHEY and CDR2 is SMNVEV in the germline V gene (reference sequence). CDR3 DNA: TGTGCCAGCACCAGACAGGGGGCTAATGAAAAACTGTTTTTT. Its translation: CASTRQGANEKLFF.